The clone carrying this T cell receptor (beta chain) was counted between two and nine times. As yet, its antigen is unknown. This record belongs to a study of cytomegalovirus exposure and HLA in healthy donors. Study-level findings and limits: Roughly even sequencing depth across donors was the assumption behind the presence/absence analyses. When analyzed later, a missense DCLRE1C variant was found to be linked to TCR beta V- and J-gene trimming.

V lost 4 bases, J lost 1 base, and 14 bases lay in between. The V gene's germline CDR1 is SQVTM and CDR2 ANQGSEA. This CDR3 region has 15 residues. Amplification used 60 Vbeta primers and 13 Jbeta primers. TCRdb keeps only in-frame clones here, not all; method: immunoSEQ multiplex PCR. The sample lists 150,000 to 200,000 clones; about 9.4% were seen once. The genes are TRBV29-1 and TRBJ2-1, with D perhaps TRBD2 (6 bases). The source of this sequence is a woman in her twenties or thirties in good health and CMV-seropositive. The sequencing input was PBMCs. As DNA, the CDR3 is TGCAGCGTTGTCGGGAGAGGTGATTCCTACAATGAGCAGTTCTTC. Translating gives CSVVGRGDSYNEQFF.